Listed here are 23 T cell receptor beta chains from one sample, sequenced in a study of OX40 agonist ivuxolimab in advanced cancers. Data came from immunoSEQ multiplex PCR; TCRdb stores just in-frame clones and leaves some out. This sample has 35,000 to 40,000 clones; about four fifths occur once, and the top ten carry around 1.9%. Sequenced here: CD4+ or CD8+ T cells sorted from blood, sampled in a trial of the OX40 agonist ivuxolimab. Receptor source: an adult with an advanced solid tumor such as melanoma, head and neck, liver or kidney cancer.

This clone showed up just a few times. The V and J genes are TRBV19 and TRBJ1-5, with TRBD1 identical over 9 bases. Germline loops: CDR1 LNHDA, CDR2 SQIVND (reference sequence). V gave up 6 bases and J gave up 9 bases; unmatched junction bases: 9. The length of the CDR3 is 14 residues. CDR3 DNA: TGTGCCAGTAGGGACAGGGGTGGGAGTGGGCCCCAGCATTTT. Translating gives CASRDRGGSGPQHF.

This clone was detected once. The V and J genes are TRBV19 and TRBJ2-7, with D possibly being TRBD2 (6 bases). The CDR3 has 15 amino acids. V was clipped by 3 bases and J by 3 bases, with 15 bases between them. Germline lookup yields CDR1 LNHDA and CDR2 SQIVND (reference sequence). CDR3 DNA: TGTGCCAGTAGTATGAGGGAGGCCTCCGTCTACGAGCAGTACTTC. Encoded protein: CASSMREASVYEQYF. Based on the CDR3 plus reference TRBV19 and TRBJ2-7, the full variable domain is DGGITQSPKYLFRKEGQNVTLSCEQNLNHDAMYWYRQDPGQGLRLIYYSQIVNDFQKGDIAEGYSVSREKKESFPLTVTSAQKNPTAFYLCASSMREASVYEQYFGPGTRLTVT.

J is TRBJ1-2 and V is TRBV2; 9 nucleotides agree with TRBD1. The CDR3 consists of 14 residues. Trimming cost V 6 bases and J 6 bases; bases outside gene matches: 8. Germline V gene data show CDR1 as SNHLY and CDR2 as FYNNEI. CDR3 nucleotide sequence: TGTGCCAGCAGGAGGATGACAGGGGGAGATGGCTACACCTTC. It is translated as CASRRMTGGDGYTF.

The rearrangement uses TRBV5-4 and TRBJ2-7; D might be TRBD1 (6 bases). CDR1 SGHNT and CDR2 YYREEE come from the germline V gene (reference sequence). There are 16 residues in the CDR3. With 4 bases removed from V and 0 bases from J, the gap between germline ends came to 17 bases. The CDR3 sequence: CASSVLTGFSSYEQYF. CDR3 nucleotides: TGTGCCAGCAGCGTCCTGACAGGTTTTTCCTCCTACGAGCAGTACTTC.

This clone was observed a handful of times. This chain uses TRBV7-9 with TRBJ2-5; 8 positions agree with TRBD1. With V trimmed by 4 bases and J by 4 bases, 2 bases remained unmatched. This CDR3 spans 13 amino acids. Per the germline V gene, CDR1 is SEHNR and CDR2 is FQNEAQ (reference sequence). The CDR3 loop is CASSSRGPETQYF. Written as DNA, the CDR3 is TGTGCCAGCAGCTCCAGGGGGCCAGAGACCCAGTACTTC.

This chain uses TRBV6-1 with TRBJ1-4; 7 nucleotides align to TRBD1. In germline, CDR1 is MNHNS, CDR2 SASEGT. The CDR3 is 13 amino acids. With V trimmed by 8 bases and J by 5 bases, 5 bases remained unmatched. CDR3: CASRTGPNEKLFF. In DNA form, the CDR3 reads TGTGCCAGCCGGACAGGCCCGAATGAAAAACTGTTTTTT.

This clone was recorded once. The chain is built from TRBV13 and TRBJ1-2; 8 bases are a match to TRBD1. This CDR3 has 14 amino acids. Germline CDR1 PRHDT, CDR2 FYEKMQ (reference sequence). J lost 5 bases, V lost 1 base, and 3 bases had no gene match. This CDR3 is CASSLEGQGYGYTF. The CDR3 nucleotides read TGTGCCAGCAGCTTAGAAGGACAGGGATATGGCTACACCTTC.

The rearrangement joins TRBV21-1 to TRBJ2-1; the listed D gene, TRBD2, was not tested against the DNA. TRBV21-1 has pseudogene status. The CDR3 loop spans 19 amino acids. The DNA for the CDR3 is TGTGCCAGCGACGGACTAGCGGGAGCTTTTGGAATGTCCTACAATGAGCAGTTCTTC. This gives the protein CASDGLAGAFGMSYNEQFF.

This clone has just a few counts. CDR3: CASSLVGGTSRYEQYF. The CDR3 region has the DNA TGTGCCAGCAGCTTAGTCGGTGGGACTAGCAGATACGAGCAGTACTTC. The chain is built from TRBV7-8 and TRBJ2-7; 9 bases are a match to TRBD2. CDR1 and CDR2 from the germline V gene are SGHVS and FQNEAQ. The ends lost 1 base at V and 4 bases at J; junction bases unmatched: 8. The CDR3 covers 16 residues.

The genes are TRBV28 and TRBJ1-3, with 7 bases identical to TRBD1. The CDR3 runs to 16 residues. Germline V gives CDR1 MDHEN, CDR2 SYDVKM. V lost 4 bases to trimming and J lost 4 bases; unmatched junction nucleotides: 10. CDR3 in DNA: TGTGCCAGCAGTTCTGGGGCTTGGACAGGAGGAAACACCATATATTTT. It is translated as CASSSGAWTGGNTIYF.

There are a few counts of this clone. The chain uses TRBV30 and TRBJ1-3, with unresolved D. The V end lost 2 bases, the J end lost 0 bases, and 5 bases lay between the germline ends. The CDR3 totals 13 residues. Germline-derived CDR1 and CDR2 are GTSNPN and SVGIG (reference sequence). Here the CDR3 reads CAWSTVSGNTIYF. The CDR3 DNA reads as TGTGCCTGGAGTACAGTCTCTGGAAACACCATATATTTT. The whole variable domain, filled in from reference TRBV30 and TRBJ1-3, reads SQTIHQWPATLVQPVGSPLSLECTVEGTSNPNLYWYRQAAGRGLQLLFYSVGIGQISSEVPQNLSASRPQDRQFILSSKKLLLSDSGFYLCAWSTVSGNTIYFGEGSWLTVV.

The chain uses TRBV28 and TRBJ2-7; 9 bases agree with TRBD2. Germline assignment: CDR1 MDHEN and CDR2 SYDVKM. The J segment lost 5 bases and the V segment lost 8 bases, leaving 10 bases of the junction unmatched. The CDR3 totals 14 residues. The CDR3 bases are TGTGCCAGCGGTGATAGCGGGAGAATCAACGAGCAGTACTTC. It codes for CASGDSGRINEQYF.

The chain recombines TRBV2 with TRBJ2-5, with D perhaps matching TRBD2 (6 bases). The length of the CDR3 is 13 residues. Germline-derived CDR1 and CDR2 are SNHLY and FYNNEI. The CDR3 region has the DNA TGTGCTGTAAGGAGGGACCCAGGAGAGACCCAGTACTTC. Amino acid sequence: CAVRRDPGETQYF.

V and J are TRBV5-4 and TRBJ1-2; the match to TRBD1 covers 9 bases. Germline V gene data show CDR1 as SGHNT and CDR2 as YYREEE (reference sequence). CDR3 length equals 15 residues. J lost 5 bases, V lost 4 bases, and 9 bases had no gene match. DNA of the CDR3: TGTGCCAGCAGCCCCCCCAGACAGGGGGAGTATGGCTACACCTTC. It specifies CASSPPRQGEYGYTF. Full variable domain (missing parts from reference TRBV5-4 and TRBJ1-2): ETGVTQSPTHLIKTRGQQVTLRCSSQSGHNTVSWYQQALGQGPQFIFQYYREEENGRGNFPPRFSGLQFPNYSSELNVNALELDDSALYLCASSPPRQGEYGYTFGSGTRLTVV.

This clone was found once. The chain couples TRBV4-1 to TRBJ1-6; tentative D call: TRBD1 (5 bases). V was shortened by 0 bases and J by 0 bases, with 9 bases between the two germline ends. The CDR3 covers 17 residues. From germline, CDR1 is MGHRA and CDR2 YSYEKL. The CDR3 protein is CASSQDRGSSYNSPLHF. The CDR3 DNA reads TGCGCCAGCAGCCAAGATCGGGGCAGCTCCTATAATTCACCCCTCCACTTT.

V is TRBV27 and J is TRBJ2-7, with 10 positions matching TRBD1. The germline CDR1 and CDR2 sequences are MNHEY and SMNVEV (reference sequence). CDR3 length equals 13 residues. V was pared by 6 bases and J by 5 bases, with 4 bases of the junction left unmatched. The CDR3 DNA reads TGTGCCAGCAGGAGACAGGGGGCGGACGAGCAGTACTTC. This gives the protein CASRRQGADEQYF.

The CDR3: CASSTRTGTFSGANVLTF. The CDR3 DNA sequence: TGTGCCAGCAGCACAAGGACAGGTACCTTCTCTGGGGCCAACGTCCTGACTTTC. The J gene is TRBJ2-6, the V gene TRBV7-8; 7 bases map to TRBD1. Trimming cost V 5 bases and J 0 bases; bases outside gene matches: 10. The CDR3 totals 18 residues. Germline-derived CDR1 and CDR2 are SGHVS and FQNEAQ.

Note on this clone: An end of the junction does not agree with germline; a read error may underlie this. V gene TRBV5-1 combines with J gene TRBJ1-1; 7 bases match TRBD1. The CDR3 loop spans 12 amino acids. Germline CDR1 is SGHRS and CDR2 is YFSETQ. DNA of the CDR3: TGCGCCAGCAGCTCCCTGACAGGGAAACTTTTATTT. The encoded protein is CASSSLTGKLLF.

The chain has TRBV11-1 and TRBJ1-1; a possible D gene is TRBD1 (5 bases). V was cut by 5 bases and J by 5 bases, with 18 bases left in between. Germline values: CDR1 SGHAT, CDR2 FQDESV (reference sequence). The CDR3 extends over 15 amino acids. CDR3 DNA: TGTGCCAGCAGCGTCTCTGGGGGATATTGGACTGAAGCTTTCTTT. Its translation: CASSVSGGYWTEAFF.

V is TRBV19 and J is TRBJ1-2; no firm D call. The CDR3 length is 14 residues. Trimming removed 4 bases at V and 8 bases at J, with 17 bases between. Germline V CDR1 and CDR2: LNHDA, SQIVND (reference sequence). The CDR3 coding sequence is TGTGCCAGTAGTACCGGGCTTGACTTGGGGGGCTACACCTTC. Translation: CASSTGLDLGGYTF. The full variable domain, completed using reference TRBV19 and TRBJ1-2, is DGGITQSPKYLFRKEGQNVTLSCEQNLNHDAMYWYRQDPGQGLRLIYYSQIVNDFQKGDIAEGYSVSREKKESFPLTVTSAQKNPTAFYLCASSTGLDLGGYTFGSGTRLTVV.

The chain combines TRBV2 with TRBJ2-2; 8 bases align to TRBD2. The germline gives CDR1 SNHLY, CDR2 FYNNEI. CDR3 length: 14 residues. The junction had 9 bases not matched to a gene; V was cut back by 8 bases and J by 7 bases. CDR3 region: CASRRGGRVGELFF. The CDR3 DNA is TGTGCCAGCCGACGGGGGGGCCGCGTCGGGGAGCTGTTTTTT.

The rearrangement links TRBV6-1 to TRBJ1-2, with D maybe TRBD1 (6 bases). The CDR3 runs to 13 residues. Trimming stripped 3 bases from V and 7 bases from J, with 12 bases between. Germline V CDR1 and CDR2: MNHNS, SASEGT. The CDR3 loop is CASSDLTGLGYTF. In DNA, the CDR3 is TGTGCCAGCAGTGACCTGACAGGTCTTGGCTACACCTTC.

The V and J genes are TRBV25-1 and TRBJ2-1; a possible D gene is TRBD2 (7 bases). Germline lookup yields CDR1 MGHDK and CDR2 SYGVNS. The CDR3 is 13 residues long. Trimming removed 10 bases from V and 11 bases from J, with 21 bases in between. The DNA of the CDR3 is TGTGCCACGGGAAGGGACGCGGGGGCCCAGCAGTTCTTC. Translation gives CATGRDAGAQQFF.